This T cell receptor beta chain was profiled in a study of patients and donors after allogeneic stem cell transplantation. Per the germline V gene, CDR1 is MNHNS and CDR2 is SASEGT. The CDR3 is made up of 14 amino acids. J was trimmed by 4 bases and V by 4 bases; bases with no gene match: 5. One entry per CDR3 protein, called by TCRdb with MiXCR from the RT-PCR reads. Among 400,000 to 450,000 distinct CDR3 sequences listed, 16% were seen once. The sample consisted of blood, either unsorted or a sorted T cell fraction (not recorded which). This clonotype originated in a human donor who was either an allogeneic HSCT recipient or a stem cell or donor lymphocyte infusion donor (not recorded which). It is not recorded whose cells these are; they may come from a transplant donor. The rearrangement uses TRBV6-1 and TRBJ2-3; 7 bases are a match to TRBD1. The CDR3 reads CASSVGQGADTQYF. The CDR3 nucleotides are TGTGCCAGCAGTGTCGGGCAGGGGGCAGATACGCAGTATTTT.